These 22 T cell receptor beta chains came from one sample sequenced in a study of prognosis after radiotherapy for stage I lung cancer. Template was genomic DNA; TCR beta CDR3 amplified in two multiplex PCR rounds. First-round PCR amplification was performed with primers specific to each TRBV and TRBJ gene. A single record per CDR3 protein comes from TCRdb applying MiXCR to the multiplex PCR reads. The table has around 31,000 distinct CDR3 sequences, 40% to 55% seen once. The sample in question was PBMCs, obtained before or after stereotactic body radiation therapy (not recorded which). These receptors originate from a donor aged 50 or older with non-small cell lung cancer.

At least ten counts were recorded for this clonotype. The J gene is TRBJ2-5, the V gene TRBV5-1; TRBD2 agrees at 8 bases. Germline lookup yields CDR1 SGHRS and CDR2 YFSETQ. The ends lost 2 bases at V and 5 bases at J; junction bases unmatched: 11. The CDR3 has 16 residues. CDR3 in DNA: TGCGCCAGCAGCTTAGGCGGCGCGGGAGGCGGGGAGACCCAGTACTTC. Its protein product is CASSLGGAGGGETQYF. Filled out from reference TRBV5-1 and TRBJ2-5, the complete variable domain reads KAGVTQTPRYLIKTRGQQVTLSCSPISGHRSVSWYQQTPGQGLQFLFEYFSETQRNKGNFPGRFSGRQFSNSRSEMNVSTLELGDSALYLCASSLGGAGGGETQYFGPGTRLLVL.

This chain joins TRBV6-1 and TRBJ2-5; D uncertain. Germline CDR1 reads MNHNS; CDR2 reads SASEGT. The V end lost 7 bases, the J end lost 5 bases, and 11 bases lay between the germline ends. The length of the CDR3 is 12 residues. The CDR3 here is CASKDPPETQYF. In DNA, the CDR3 is TGTGCCAGCAAAGACCCGCCGGAGACCCAGTACTTC.

The chain couples TRBV6-2 or TRBV6-3 to TRBJ2-5, with D hard to call. The V end was cut by 8 bases, the J end by 2 bases, with 12 bases between. The germline CDR1 and CDR2 sequences are MNHEY and SVGEGT. The CDR3 extends over 13 amino acids. The CDR3 is CASGPGSQETQYF. CDR3 coding DNA: TGTGCCAGCGGCCCCGGTTCTCAAGAGACCCAGTACTTC.

This clonotype was picked up many times. The J gene is TRBJ2-7, the V gene TRBV19; 9 bases line up with TRBD2. Looked up from germline, CDR1 is LNHDA and CDR2 is SQIVND (reference sequence). The J segment lost 4 bases and the V segment lost 0 bases, leaving 10 bases of the junction unmatched. The CDR3 has 17 amino acids. For the CDR3, the DNA is TGTGCCAGTAGTATAGATCTATCGGCTAGCGGGGCGTACGAGCAGTACTTC. This translates into CASSIDLSASGAYEQYF.

This clonotype was recorded at least ten times. The V and J genes are TRBV7-2 and TRBJ1-5; TRBD1 matches at 9 bases. CDR1 is SGHTA, CDR2 FQGNSA, per germline. With 6 bases clipped from V and 1 base from J, the junction kept 4 bases outside the gene matches. The CDR3 is 15 residues long. The CDR3 here is CASSSTGGSNQPQHF. DNA of the CDR3: TGTGCCAGCAGTTCAACAGGGGGCAGCAATCAGCCCCAGCATTTT. Full variable domain (remainder filled in from reference TRBV7-2 and TRBJ1-5): GAGVSQSPSNKVTEKGKDVELRCDPISGHTALYWYRQSLGQGLEFLIYFQGNSAPDKSGLPSDRFSAERTGGSVSTLTIQRTQQEDSAVYLCASSSTGGSNQPQHFGDGTRLSIL.

The chain combines TRBV4-1 with TRBJ2-2; no firm D call. Trimming removed 1 base at V and 11 bases at J, with 8 bases between. There are 12 residues in the CDR3. The germline V gene encodes CDR1 MGHRA and CDR2 YSYEKL. The CDR3 nucleotides read TGCGCCAGCAGCCAAGGGATGTCAGAGCTGTTTTTT. Its protein product is CASSQGMSELFF.

V gene TRBV11-3 combines with J gene TRBJ2-7, with 7 bases matching TRBD2. This CDR3 contains 17 residues. V lost 3 bases and J lost 5; bases outside the gene matches: 16. CDR1 SGHNT and CDR2 YENEEA come from the germline V gene. DNA of the CDR3: TGTGCCAGCAGCTTTGGGGACTATCGGGAGCGGAGCGACGAGCAGTACTTC. This translates into CASSFGDYRERSDEQYF.

On this clonotype itself: The likely explanation is a read error, given a far larger clone one base away. The gene calls are TRBV6-2 or TRBV6-3 and TRBJ2-7; D possibly uses TRBD1 or TRBD2 (6 bases each). CDR1 is MNHEY, CDR2 SVGEGT, per germline. The CDR3 is made up of 14 amino acids. The CDR3 DNA is TGTGCCGGCAGACGGGGGCGCGTCTCCTACGAGCAGTACTTC. The encoded protein is CAGRRGRVSYEQYF.

The chain carries TRBV27 and TRBJ2-7; D is unresolved. V shed 3 bases and J shed 6 bases, with 15 bases lying between them. Germline-derived CDR1 and CDR2 are MNHEY and SMNVEV (reference sequence). The CDR3 length is 14 residues. CDR3: CASSFGVRPGEQYF. In DNA form, the CDR3 reads TGTGCCAGCAGTTTTGGGGTCCGGCCGGGCGAGCAGTACTTC.

The gene calls are TRBV12-3 or TRBV12-4 and TRBJ2-1, with D tentatively TRBD2 (6 bases). The CDR3 has 16 residues. V was pared by 7 bases and J by 7 bases, with 23 bases between. For the CDR3, the DNA is TGTGCCAGCATCCCTATAGCGGTAGGACTCCTTAATGAGCAGTTCTTC. Its translation is CASIPIAVGLLNEQFF.

Concerning this clonotype: A far larger clone is off by one base, so a read error is likely. This chain uses TRBV11-1 with TRBJ2-7; D might be TRBD1 or TRBD2, each matching 5 bases. The CDR3 is made up of 15 amino acids. Germline V gene lookup returns CDR1 SGHAT and CDR2 FQDESV (reference sequence). As DNA, the CDR3 is TGTGCCAGCATCTTAGGCCGGGGACGGGGCGACGAGCAGTACTTC. Encoded protein: CASILGRGRGDEQYF.

The sample holds many counts of this clonotype. The chain joins TRBV9 to TRBJ2-5, with 8 positions matching TRBD1. This CDR3 comprises 16 residues. Germline trimming cut 3 bases from V and 4 bases from J; bases unmatched to any gene: 11. Germline CDR1 reads SGDLS; CDR2 reads YYNGEE. CDR3 residues: CASSANPAGGPETQYF. The CDR3 DNA sequence: TGTGCCAGCAGCGCTAACCCGGCAGGGGGCCCAGAGACCCAGTACTTC.

This clonotype was detected a few times. At one end the junction does not follow the germline gene, possibly because of a read error. The chain couples TRBV7-9 to TRBJ2-6; TRBD2 is a possible D gene (6 bases). CDR1 and CDR2 (germline): SEHNR, FQNEAQ (reference sequence). The CDR3 runs to 17 residues. This CDR3 reads CASSPRGAGSWADVLTF. DNA of the CDR3: TGTGCCAGCAGCCCGAGAGGAGCGGGCTCTTGGGCCGACGTCCTGACTTTC.

This chain uses TRBV7-9 with TRBJ1-3; TRBD1 aligns across 10 bases. The CDR3 loop spans 14 amino acids. The germline CDR1 and CDR2 sequences are SEHNR and FQNEAQ (reference sequence). J gave up 4 bases and V 4 bases, and 1 base lay outside the gene matches. The CDR3 nucleotides read TGTGCCAGCAGCTCGACAGGGGGCGGAAACACCATATATTTT. Encoded protein: CASSSTGGGNTIYF.

This clonotype appeared many times. Relative to the germline gene, one junction end is altered; a read error may explain this. This chain uses TRBV7-7 with TRBJ2-1; no firm D call. The CDR3 sequence is 13 residues long. CDR1 is SSHAT, CDR2 FNYEAQ, per germline (reference sequence). The CDR3 DNA is TGTGCTAGCAGCTTAGGGCTTAACAATGAGCAGTTCTTC. It translates to CASSLGLNNEQFF.

CDR3 sequence reads: CASSLVLGGELFF. The CDR3 nucleotides read TGTGCCAGCAGCTTAGTATTAGGTGGGGAGCTGTTTTTT. The chain recombines TRBV7-9 with TRBJ2-2, with no clear D. The CDR3 spans 13 residues. V was trimmed by 1 base and J by 8 bases, leaving 8 bases between them. Germline V gene sequence: CDR1 SEHNR, CDR2 FQNEAQ (reference sequence).

The V gene is TRBV28, the J gene TRBJ2-3, with 7 bases aligning to TRBD2. The V segment lost 4 bases and the J segment 2 bases; nucleotides outside the gene matches: 12. Germline assignment: CDR1 MDHEN and CDR2 SYDVKM. This CDR3 has 17 amino acids. The CDR3: CASSYPPGTTNTDTQYF. The CDR3 bases are TGTGCCAGCAGTTACCCCCCCGGGACTACCAACACAGATACGCAGTATTTT.

The chain joins TRBV6-2 or TRBV6-3 to TRBJ2-1, with a possible D match to TRBD2 (7 bases). The CDR3 has 13 amino acids. The V gene's germline CDR1 is MNHEY and CDR2 SVGEGT. Trimming took off 6 bases at V and 8 bases at J, with 14 bases between the two ends. CDR3 coding DNA: TGTGCCAGCAGGATGGGGGGGCGGCATGAGCAGTTCTTC. The encoded protein is CASRMGGRHEQFF.

This clonotype was detected ten times or more. The V and J genes are TRBV5-1 and TRBJ1-1; D gene ambiguous. The V gene's germline CDR1 is SGHRS and CDR2 YFSETQ. The V and J ends lost 0 bases and 1 base respectively, with 10 bases between them. CDR3 length equals 15 residues. The CDR3 coding sequence is TGCGCCAGCAGCTTGGGTGGGGTTGCGAACACTGAAGCTTTCTTT. It is translated as CASSLGGVANTEAFF.

This clonotype was detected many times. The V gene is TRBV5-1, the J gene TRBJ2-5; 8 bases are shared with TRBD2. Per the germline V gene, CDR1 is SGHRS and CDR2 is YFSETQ. Losses at the gene ends were 7 bases for V and 1 base for J; bases not matched to a gene: 6. The CDR3 is 14 residues long. The DNA for the CDR3 is TGCGCCAGCTCGGCGGGAGGTTTCCAAGAGACCCAGTACTTC. This codes for CASSAGGFQETQYF.

In the case of this clonotype: A far larger clone differs by one base, so this is likely a read error. This chain joins TRBV7-9 and TRBJ2-7, with TRBD2 identical over 12 bases. Germline loops: CDR1 SEHNR, CDR2 FQNEAQ (reference sequence). With V trimmed by 4 bases and J by 1 base, 2 bases remained unmatched. The CDR3 is 15 amino acids. The CDR3 protein is CASSSGTSGSYEQYF. The CDR3, as DNA: TGTGCCAGCAGCTCCGGGACTAGCGGGTCCTACGAGCAGTACTTC.

The V call is TRBV12-3 or TRBV12-4, the J call TRBJ2-7, with no clear D. V lost 10 bases, J lost 4 bases, and 20 bases lay in between. This CDR3 is 14 amino acids long. The CDR3 DNA reads TGTGCCATCATTTTCGGAGACACAAGATACGAGCAGTACTTC. This sequence encodes CAIIFGDTRYEQYF.